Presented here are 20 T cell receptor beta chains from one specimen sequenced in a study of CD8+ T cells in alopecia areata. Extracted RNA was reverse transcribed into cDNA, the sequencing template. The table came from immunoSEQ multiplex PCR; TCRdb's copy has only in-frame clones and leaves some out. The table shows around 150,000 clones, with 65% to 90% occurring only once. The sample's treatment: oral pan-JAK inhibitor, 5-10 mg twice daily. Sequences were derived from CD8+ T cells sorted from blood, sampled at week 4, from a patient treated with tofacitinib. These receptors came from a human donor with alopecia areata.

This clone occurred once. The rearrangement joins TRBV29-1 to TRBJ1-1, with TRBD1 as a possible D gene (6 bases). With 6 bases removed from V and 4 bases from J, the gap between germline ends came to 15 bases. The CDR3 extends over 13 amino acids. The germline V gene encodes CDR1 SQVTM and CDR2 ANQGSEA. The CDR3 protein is CSVSWGGPTEAFF. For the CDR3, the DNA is TGCAGCGTCTCGTGGGGGGGCCCCACTGAAGCTTTCTTT. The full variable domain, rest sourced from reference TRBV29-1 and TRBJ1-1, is SAVISQKPSRDICQRGTSLTIQCQVDSQVTMMFWYRQQPGQSLTLIATANQGSEATYESGFVIDKFPISRPNLTFSTLTVSNMSPEDSSIYLCSVSWGGPTEAFFGQGTRLTVV.

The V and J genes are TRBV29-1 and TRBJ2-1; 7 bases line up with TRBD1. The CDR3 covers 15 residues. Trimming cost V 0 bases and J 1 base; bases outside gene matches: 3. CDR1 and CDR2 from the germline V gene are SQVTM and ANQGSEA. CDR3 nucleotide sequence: TGCAGCGTTGAAGATCACAGGGGTTCCTACAATGAGCAGTTCTTC. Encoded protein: CSVEDHRGSYNEQFF.

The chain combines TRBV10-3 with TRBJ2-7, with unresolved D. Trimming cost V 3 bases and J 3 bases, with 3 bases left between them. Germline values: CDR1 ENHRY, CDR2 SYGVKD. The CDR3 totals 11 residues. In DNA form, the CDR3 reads TGTGCCATCAGTGACAGCTACGAGCAGTACTTC. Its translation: CAISDSYEQYF.

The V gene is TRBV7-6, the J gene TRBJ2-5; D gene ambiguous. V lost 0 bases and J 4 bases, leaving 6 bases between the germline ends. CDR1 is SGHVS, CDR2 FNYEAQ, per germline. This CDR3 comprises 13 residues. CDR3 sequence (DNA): TGTGCCAGCAGCTTAGCTCGAGGAGAGACCCAGTACTTC. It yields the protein CASSLARGETQYF.

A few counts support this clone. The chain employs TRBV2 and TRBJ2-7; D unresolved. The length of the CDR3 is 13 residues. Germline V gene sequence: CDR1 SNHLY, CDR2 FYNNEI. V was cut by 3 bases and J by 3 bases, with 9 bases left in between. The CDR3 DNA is TGTGCCAGCAGTGATCAAGTAGGCTACGAGCAGTACTTC. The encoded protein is CASSDQVGYEQYF. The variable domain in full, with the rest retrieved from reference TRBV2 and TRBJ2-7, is EPEVTQTPSHQVTQMGQEVILRCVPISNHLYFYWYRQILGQKVEFLVSFYNNEISEKSEIFDDQFSVERPDGSNFTLKIRSTKLEDSAMYFCASSDQVGYEQYFGPGTRLTVT.

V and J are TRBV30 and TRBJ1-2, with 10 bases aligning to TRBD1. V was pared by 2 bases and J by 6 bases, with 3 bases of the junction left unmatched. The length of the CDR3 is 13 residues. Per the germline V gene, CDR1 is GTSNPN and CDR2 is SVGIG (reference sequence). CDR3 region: CAWSIGTGDGYTF. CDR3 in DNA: TGTGCCTGGAGTATAGGGACAGGGGATGGCTACACCTTC.

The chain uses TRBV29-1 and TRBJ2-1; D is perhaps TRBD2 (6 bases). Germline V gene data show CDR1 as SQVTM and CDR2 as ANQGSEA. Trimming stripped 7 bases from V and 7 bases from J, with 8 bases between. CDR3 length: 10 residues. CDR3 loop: CSAGGNEQFF. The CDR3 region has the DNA TGCAGCGCTGGGGGGAATGAGCAGTTCTTC.

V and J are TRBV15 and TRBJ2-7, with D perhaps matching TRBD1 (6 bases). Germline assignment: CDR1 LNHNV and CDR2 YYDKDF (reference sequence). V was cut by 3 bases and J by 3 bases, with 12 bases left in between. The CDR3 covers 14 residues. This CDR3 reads CATSSGTSFYEQYF. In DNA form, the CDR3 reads TGTGCCACCAGCAGCGGGACAAGCTTCTACGAGCAGTACTTC. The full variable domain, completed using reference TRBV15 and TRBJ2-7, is DAMVIQNPRYQVTQFGKPVTLSCSQTLNHNVMYWYQQKSSQAPKLLFHYYDKDFNNEADTPDNFQSRRPNTSFCFLDIRSPGLGDTAMYLCATSSGTSFYEQYFGPGTRLTVT.

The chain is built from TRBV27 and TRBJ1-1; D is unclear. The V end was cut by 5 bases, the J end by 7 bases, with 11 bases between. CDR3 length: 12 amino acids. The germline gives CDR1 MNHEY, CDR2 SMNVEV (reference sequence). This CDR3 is CASSSPRGEAFF. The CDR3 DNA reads TGTGCCAGCAGTAGTCCCAGAGGTGAAGCTTTCTTT.

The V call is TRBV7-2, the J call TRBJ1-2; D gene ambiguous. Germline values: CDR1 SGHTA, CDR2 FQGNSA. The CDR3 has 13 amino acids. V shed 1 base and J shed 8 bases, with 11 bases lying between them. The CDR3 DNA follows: TGTGCCAGCAGCTTAGTAACGGACGGGGGCTACACCTTC. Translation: CASSLVTDGGYTF. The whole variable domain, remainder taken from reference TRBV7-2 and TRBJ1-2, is GAGVSQSPSNKVTEKGKDVELRCDPISGHTALYWYRQSLGQGLEFLIYFQGNSAPDKSGLPSDRFSAERTGGSVSTLTIQRTQQEDSAVYLCASSLVTDGGYTFGSGTRLTVV.

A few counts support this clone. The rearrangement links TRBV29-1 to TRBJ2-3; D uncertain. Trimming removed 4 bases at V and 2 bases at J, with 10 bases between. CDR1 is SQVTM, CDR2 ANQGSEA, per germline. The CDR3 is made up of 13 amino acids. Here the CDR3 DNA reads TGCAGCGTTGTAGAAGGGTACACAGATACGCAGTATTTT. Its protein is CSVVEGYTDTQYF.

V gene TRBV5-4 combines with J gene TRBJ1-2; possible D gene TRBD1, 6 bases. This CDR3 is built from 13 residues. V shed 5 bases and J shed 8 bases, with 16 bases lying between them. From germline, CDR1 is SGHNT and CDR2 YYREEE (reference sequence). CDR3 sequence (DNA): TGTGCCAGCAGACTACTCGGGGGGCGAGGCTACACCTTC. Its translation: CASRLLGGRGYTF.

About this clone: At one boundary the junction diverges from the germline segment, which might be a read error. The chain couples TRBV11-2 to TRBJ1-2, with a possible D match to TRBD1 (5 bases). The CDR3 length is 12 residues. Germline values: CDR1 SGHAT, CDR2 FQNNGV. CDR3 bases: TGTGCCAGCAGCTTAGCCGGGACCGAGCACTCGTTC. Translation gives CASSLAGTEHSF.

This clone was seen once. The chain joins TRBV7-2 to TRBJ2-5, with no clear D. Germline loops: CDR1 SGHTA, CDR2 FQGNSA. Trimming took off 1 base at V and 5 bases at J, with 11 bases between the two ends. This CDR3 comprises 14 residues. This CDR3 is CASSLVVQEETQYF. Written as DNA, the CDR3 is TGTGCCAGCAGCTTAGTGGTCCAGGAGGAGACCCAGTACTTC. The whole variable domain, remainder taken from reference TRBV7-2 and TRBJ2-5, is GAGVSQSPSNKVTEKGKDVELRCDPISGHTALYWYRQSLGQGLEFLIYFQGNSAPDKSGLPSDRFSAERTGGSVSTLTIQRTQQEDSAVYLCASSLVVQEETQYFGPGTRLLVL.

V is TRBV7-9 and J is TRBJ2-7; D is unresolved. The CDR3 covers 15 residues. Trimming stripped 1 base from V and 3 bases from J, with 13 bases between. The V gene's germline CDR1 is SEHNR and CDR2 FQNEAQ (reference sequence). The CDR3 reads CASSLGLPSRYEQYF. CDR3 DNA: TGTGCCAGCAGCTTAGGACTCCCGTCCCGCTACGAGCAGTACTTC. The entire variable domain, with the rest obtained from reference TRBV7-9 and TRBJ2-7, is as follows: DTGVSQNPRHKITKRGQNVTFRCDPISEHNRLYWYRQTLGQGPEFLTYFQNEAQLEKSRLLSDRFSAERPKGSFSTLEIQRTEQGDSAMYLCASSLGLPSRYEQYFGPGTRLTVT.

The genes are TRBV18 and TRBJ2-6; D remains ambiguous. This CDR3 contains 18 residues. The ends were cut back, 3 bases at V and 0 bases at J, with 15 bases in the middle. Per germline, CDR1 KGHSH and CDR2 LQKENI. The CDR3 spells CASSPLSGSGSGANVLTF. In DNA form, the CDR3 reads TGTGCCAGCTCACCGCTATCCGGATCCGGCTCTGGGGCCAACGTCCTGACTTTC.

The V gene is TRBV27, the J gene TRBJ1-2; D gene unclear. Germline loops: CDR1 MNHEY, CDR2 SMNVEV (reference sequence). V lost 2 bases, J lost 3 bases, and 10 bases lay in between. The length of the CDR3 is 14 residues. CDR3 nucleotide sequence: TGTGCCAGCAGTTTAAGCAGGATCGACTATGGCTACACCTTC. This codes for CASSLSRIDYGYTF.

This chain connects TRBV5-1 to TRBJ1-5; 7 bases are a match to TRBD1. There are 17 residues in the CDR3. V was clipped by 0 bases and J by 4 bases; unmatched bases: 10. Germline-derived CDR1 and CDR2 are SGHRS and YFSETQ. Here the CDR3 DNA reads TGCGCCAGCAGCTTGGTGCACAGGGGAAGGTGGAATCAGCCCCAGCATTTT. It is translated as CASSLVHRGRWNQPQHF.

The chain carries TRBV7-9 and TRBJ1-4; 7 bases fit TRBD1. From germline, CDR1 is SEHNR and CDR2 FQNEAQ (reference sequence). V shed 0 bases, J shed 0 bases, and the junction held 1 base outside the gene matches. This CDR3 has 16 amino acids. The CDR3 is CASSLATGATNEKLFF. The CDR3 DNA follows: TGTGCCAGCAGCTTAGCTACAGGGGCAACTAATGAAAAACTGTTTTTT.

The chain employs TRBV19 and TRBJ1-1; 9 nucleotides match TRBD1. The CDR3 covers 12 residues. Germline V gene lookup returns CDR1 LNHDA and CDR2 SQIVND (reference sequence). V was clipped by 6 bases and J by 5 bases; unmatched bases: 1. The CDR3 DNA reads TGTGCCAGTAGGGACAGGGGAACTGAAGCTTTCTTT. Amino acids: CASRDRGTEAFF.